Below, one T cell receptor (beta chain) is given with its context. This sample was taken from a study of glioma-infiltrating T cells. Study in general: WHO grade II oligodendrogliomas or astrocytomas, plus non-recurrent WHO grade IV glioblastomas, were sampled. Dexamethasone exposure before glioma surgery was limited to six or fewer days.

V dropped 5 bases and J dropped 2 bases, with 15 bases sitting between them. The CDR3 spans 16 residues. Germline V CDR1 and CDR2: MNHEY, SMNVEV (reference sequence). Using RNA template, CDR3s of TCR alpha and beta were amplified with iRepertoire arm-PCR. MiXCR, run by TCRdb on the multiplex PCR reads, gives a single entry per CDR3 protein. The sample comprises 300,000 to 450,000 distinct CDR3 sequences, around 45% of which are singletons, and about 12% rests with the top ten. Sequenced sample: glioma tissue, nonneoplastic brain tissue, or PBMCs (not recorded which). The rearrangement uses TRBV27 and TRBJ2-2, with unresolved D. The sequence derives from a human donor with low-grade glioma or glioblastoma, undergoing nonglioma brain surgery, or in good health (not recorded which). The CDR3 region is CASSLIPWINTGELFF. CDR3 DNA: TGTGCCAGCAGTCTTATACCGTGGATAAACACCGGGGAGCTGTTTTTT.